The clone carrying this TCR beta chain was counted many times. The length of the CDR3 is 15 residues. CDR1 and CDR2 (germline): SGHTS, YDEGEE. After removal of 3 bases from V and 5 bases from J, the junction contained 6 bases not matched to a gene. This entry belongs to a study of spatial heterogeneity in lung cancer. The wider study: Detected beta-chain sequences consistently exceeded alpha-chain sequences. In raw reads, more than nine appearances on average were recorded for each unique TCR and UMI combination.

Time point defined: sample taken at primary tumor resection. The sequenced material consisted of unsorted whole RNA from tumor, nontumor lung or frozen PBMC. TCRdb processed the 5' RACE reads anew with MiXCR; each CDR3 protein has one entry. The table has some 37,000 distinct CDR3 sequences, roughly 8% seen once. V usage is TRBV5-8 and J usage is TRBJ2-1; 9 nucleotides agree with TRBD2. Sequenced here: PBMCs, sampled at surgery. The clonotype was recovered from a male donor with early-stage non-small cell lung cancer. CDR3 coding DNA: TGTGCCAGCAGCTCCGGGACTAGCACCCACAATGAGCAGTTCTTC. Translating gives CASSSGTSTHNEQFF.